Below are 12 T cell receptor beta chains sequenced from a single sample in a study of blood T cells in healthy people across ages. Through a sample-barcoded 5' primer and a J-beta primer mix, a second PCR was run for about 6 to 11 cycles. TCRdb independently ran MiXCR on the 5' RACE reads; one entry per CDR3 protein. The sample has 910,000 or so distinct CDR3 sequences; around 54% are singletons. Sequencing input: blood. These receptors all stem from a woman aged 55-70 years in good health.

The chain links TRBV7-6 to TRBJ2-2, with 7 nucleotides matching TRBD1. V lost 5 bases to trimming and J lost 1 base; unmatched junction nucleotides: 7. Germline CDR1 SGHVS, CDR2 FNYEAQ. This CDR3 is 16 amino acids long. The CDR3 loop is CASSQGEWLNTGELFF. The CDR3 bases are TGTGCCAGCAGCCAGGGGGAGTGGTTGAACACCGGGGAGCTGTTTTTT.

This clonotype has only one observation. V usage is TRBV7-3 and J usage is TRBJ2-1, with 7 bases fitting TRBD1. The closer fit of TRBJ2-7 to the DNA end suggests the J call may be wrong. Per the germline V gene, CDR1 is SGHTA and CDR2 is FQGTGA. This CDR3 is 15 amino acids long. This chain's CDR3 is CASSSGTVSSNEQYF. The CDR3 nucleotides are TGTGCCAGCAGCTCCGGGACAGTAAGCTCCAATGAGCAGTACTTC.

This clonotype appeared a few times. The genes are TRBV6-2 or TRBV6-3 and TRBJ2-5; possibly TRBD2 for D (5 bases). The V and J ends lost 7 bases and 11 bases respectively, with 29 bases between them. The CDR3 spans 16 residues. Germline V CDR1 and CDR2: MNHEY, SVGEGT. The CDR3 reads CASKGLPSTSYNEQYF. CDR3 nucleotide sequence: TGTGCCAGCAAAGGCCTCCCTAGCACAAGTTACAATGAGCAGTACTTC.

This clonotype was seen a few times. In DNA, the CDR3 is TGTGCCAGCAGCCAAGATGAGGCAGTCTCCTACGAGCAGTACTTC. It translates to CASSQDEAVSYEQYF. The chain uses TRBV4-2 and TRBJ2-7, with no clear D. The germline V gene has CDR1 LGHNA and CDR2 YNFKEQ. CDR3 length equals 15 residues. The V end was cut by 0 bases, the J end by 0 bases, with 9 bases between.

This clonotype came up a few times. The chain couples TRBV3-1 to TRBJ2-3; D remains ambiguous. Germline V gene sequence: CDR1 LGHDT, CDR2 YNNKEL (reference sequence). This CDR3 has 15 amino acids. V was pared by 2 bases and J by 4 bases, with 13 bases between. CDR3 protein: CASSQWGNRADTQYF. In DNA form, the CDR3 reads TGTGCCAGCAGCCAATGGGGTAATCGGGCAGATACGCAGTATTTT.

The J gene is TRBJ2-7, the V gene TRBV4-1; D remains ambiguous. The CDR3 length is 15 residues. In germline, CDR1 is MGHRA, CDR2 YSYEKL. Trimming left V 0 bases short and J 2 bases short, with 11 bases between. In DNA form, the CDR3 reads TGCGCCAGCAGCCAAGATCTACAGCGAACCTACGAGCAGTACTTC. It yields the protein CASSQDLQRTYEQYF.

The J gene is TRBJ1-2, the V gene TRBV10-3, with a tentative D call TRBD1 (5 bases). CDR3 length equals 14 residues. Germline values: CDR1 ENHRY, CDR2 SYGVKD. V shed 3 bases and J shed 4 bases, with 12 bases lying between them. CDR3 sequence (DNA): TGTGCCATCAGTGAAGCCCAGGGAACCTATGGCTACACCTTC. Translated, it gives CAISEAQGTYGYTF.

V and J are TRBV20-1 and TRBJ1-6; D remains ambiguous. CDR3 length equals 13 residues. CDR1 and CDR2 (germline): DFQATT, SNEGSKA (reference sequence). The V end lost 1 base, the J end lost 7 bases, and 8 bases lay between the germline ends. The CDR3 nucleotides read TGCAGTGCTAGAGTAATAGGGAATTCACCCCTCCACTTT. Its protein product is CSARVIGNSPLHF.

Only a few counts were recorded for this clonotype. The CDR3 is CASSYQGLAGVETQYF. CDR3 nucleotide sequence: TGTGCCAGCAGCTACCAGGGACTAGCGGGAGTTGAGACCCAGTACTTC. The chain employs TRBV11-2 and TRBJ2-5, with TRBD2 identical over 14 bases. J gave up 5 bases and V 4 bases, and 6 bases lay outside the gene matches. Germline lookup yields CDR1 SGHAT and CDR2 FQNNGV. The CDR3 runs to 16 residues.

The rearrangement uses TRBV20-1 and TRBJ2-1; 7 nucleotides agree with TRBD1. The CDR3 loop spans 13 amino acids. With V trimmed by 6 bases and J by 5 bases, 7 bases remained unmatched. Per germline, CDR1 DFQATT and CDR2 SNEGSKA (reference sequence). The DNA of the CDR3 is TGCAGTGCGGAGGTAGGGGGCAACAATGAGCAGTTCTTC. Its translation is CSAEVGGNNEQFF.

The sample holds a few counts of this clonotype. The CDR3 loop is CASSFQAGGSYNEQFF. For the CDR3, the DNA is TGTGCCAGCAGTTTCCAAGCGGGGGGGTCCTACAATGAGCAGTTCTTC. This sequence joins TRBV12-3 or TRBV12-4 and TRBJ2-1; 10 bases align to TRBD2. The CDR3 extends over 16 amino acids. The V gene end was trimmed by 3 bases and the J gene end by 1 base; junction bases not matched to a gene: 3.

The V call is TRBV4-2, the J call TRBJ2-3; 7 nucleotides match TRBD2. Germline CDR1 reads LGHNA; CDR2 reads YNFKEQ. CDR3 length equals 17 residues. V was pared by 3 bases and J by 2 bases, with 11 bases of the junction left unmatched. CDR3 amino acids: CASSQHLAVKNTDTQYF. Written as DNA, the CDR3 is TGTGCCAGCAGCCAGCATCTAGCGGTCAAAAACACAGATACGCAGTATTTT.